Each of the 20 T cell receptor beta chains below was sequenced from the same sample in a study of shared clonotypes between healthy human individuals. Assay used: immunoSEQ multiplex PCR; TCRdb lists only in-frame clones, some missing. This sample carries roughly 1 million clones, about 80% of them seen once, and the ten largest clones take approximately 1.5%. Sample: memory CD4+ T cells sorted from blood. Subset reported: CD45RA-negative fraction. The receptor set was obtained from a man younger than 35 in good health.

This clone was seen many times. The chain links TRBV28 to TRBJ1-2; D remains ambiguous. Between the trimmed V and J ends, which lost 3 bases and 7 bases, there was a span of 6 bases. Germline loops: CDR1 MDHEN, CDR2 SYDVKM. This CDR3 has 11 amino acids. The CDR3 coding sequence is TGTGCCAGCAGTTTCCTTCGTGGCTACACCTTC. It translates to CASSFLRGYTF.

This chain joins TRBV4-1 and TRBJ1-1; weak D call: TRBD1 (6 bases). Germline V gene sequence: CDR1 MGHRA, CDR2 YSYEKL. Between the trimmed V and J ends, which lost 1 base and 5 bases, there was a span of 17 bases. CDR3 length: 16 residues. The CDR3: CASSQVTQRGWTEAFF. CDR3 nucleotide sequence: TGCGCCAGCAGCCAAGTGACTCAGAGGGGGTGGACTGAAGCTTTCTTT.

Written as DNA, the CDR3 is TGTGCCAGCAGCCCGTCGGGGAACGACAATTCACCCCTCCACTTT. It translates to CASSPSGNDNSPLHF. The chain combines TRBV5-4 with TRBJ1-6; D is unresolved. This CDR3 has 15 residues. The V end was cut by 4 bases, the J end by 7 bases, with 15 bases between. CDR1 and CDR2 from the germline V gene are SGHNT and YYREEE (reference sequence).

With regard to this clone: A much larger clonotype is one base distant, so this may be a read error. The chain is built from TRBV7-9 and TRBJ2-5; 7 bases fit TRBD2. CDR3 length: 14 amino acids. The junction had 3 bases not matched to a gene; V was cut back by 4 bases and J by 1 base. The germline V gene encodes CDR1 SEHNR and CDR2 FQNEAQ (reference sequence). In DNA form, the CDR3 reads TGTGCCAGCAGCTCCGGACTAGGCCAAGAGACCCAGTACTTC. Protein: CASSSGLGQETQYF.

The chain carries TRBV27 and TRBJ1-6, with 8 bases matching TRBD1. From germline, CDR1 is MNHEY and CDR2 SMNVEV (reference sequence). Trimming at V came to 5 bases and at J to 9 bases, leaving 12 bases not matched to a gene. The CDR3 extends over 16 amino acids. Written as DNA, the CDR3 is TGTGCCAGCAGTACAAACCCTCGGACAGGGAGTTCACCCCTCCACTTT. Protein product: CASSTNPRTGSSPLHF.

V gene TRBV9 combines with J gene TRBJ1-2; 7 bases align to TRBD1. V was pared by 2 bases and J by 0 bases, with 4 bases of the junction left unmatched. The CDR3 length is 15 residues. Per germline, CDR1 SGDLS and CDR2 YYNGEE. The CDR3 DNA reads as TGTGCCAGCAGCGTGGATCAGGGGGCTAACTATGGCTACACCTTC. It codes for CASSVDQGANYGYTF.

This chain uses TRBV30 with TRBJ2-5; D possibly corresponds to TRBD1 (6 bases). Germline V gene data show CDR1 as GTSNPN and CDR2 as SVGIG (reference sequence). The V end lost 7 bases, the J end lost 5 bases, and 17 bases lay between the germline ends. CDR3 length: 13 amino acids. The CDR3 bases are TGTGCCTTAGGACGGTCCCAGGGGGAGACCCAGTACTTC. Its protein is CALGRSQGETQYF.

The CDR3 sequence is CASSFGTSLETQYF. In DNA, the CDR3 is TGTGCCAGCAGCTTTGGGACTAGCCTGGAGACCCAGTACTTC. V usage is TRBV5-6 and J usage is TRBJ2-5, with 9 bases matching TRBD2. V shed 2 bases and J 5 bases; nucleotides not matched to a gene: 4. Germline loops: CDR1 SGHDT, CDR2 YYEEEE. This CDR3 comprises 14 residues. Together with reference TRBV5-6 and TRBJ2-5, the CDR3 gives the full variable domain: DAGVTQSPTHLIKTRGQQVTLRCSPKSGHDTVSWYQQALGQGPQFIFQYYEEEERQRGNFPDRFSGHQFPNYSSELNVNALLLGDSALYLCASSFGTSLETQYFGPGTRLLVL.

The chain employs TRBV15 and TRBJ2-3; D is unclear. Germline V CDR1 and CDR2: LNHNV, YYDKDF (reference sequence). This CDR3 comprises 13 residues. V was trimmed by 0 bases and J by 10 bases, leaving 11 bases between them. CDR3 sequence reads: CATSRDLGSSQYF. DNA for the CDR3: TGTGCCACCAGCAGAGATCTGGGTAGTTCGCAGTATTTT.

This clone occurred a few times. The chain links TRBV19 to TRBJ2-2; D is unclear. Germline CDR1 is LNHDA and CDR2 is SQIVND (reference sequence). Trimming removed 4 bases at V and 0 bases at J, with 12 bases between. The CDR3 consists of 16 residues. CDR3: CASSTPGPSNTGELFF. The CDR3 DNA reads as TGTGCCAGTAGTACTCCGGGTCCTTCGAACACCGGGGAGCTGTTTTTT.

The rearrangement uses TRBV15 and TRBJ1-5; D gene uncertain. CDR3 size: 14 residues. Trimming cost V 3 bases and J 7 bases, with 13 bases left between them. Germline CDR1 is LNHNV and CDR2 is YYDKDF (reference sequence). Written as DNA, the CDR3 is TGTGCCACCAGCAGGCCAGAGGAGTTCCAGCCCCAGCATTTT. Amino acids: CATSRPEEFQPQHF.

The V and J genes are TRBV2 and TRBJ2-7, with a weak D call TRBD2 (5 bases). This CDR3 is built from 16 residues. In germline, CDR1 is SNHLY, CDR2 FYNNEI. V was trimmed by 9 bases and J by 3 bases, leaving 24 bases between them. CDR3 amino acids: CASERNGDWVGYEQYF. DNA for the CDR3: TGTGCCAGTGAAAGGAACGGGGATTGGGTCGGCTACGAGCAGTACTTC.

The chain has TRBV7-9 and TRBJ1-2; D may be TRBD1 (6 bases). In germline, CDR1 is SEHNR, CDR2 FQNEAQ (reference sequence). V was trimmed by 0 bases and J by 8 bases, leaving 13 bases between them. The CDR3 runs 14 residues. This CDR3 reads CASSLAQQGRGYTF. In nucleotides, the CDR3 is TGTGCCAGCAGCTTAGCCCAACAGGGCCGGGGCTACACCTTC.

The CDR3 region is CAWSPAAGGYTF. CDR3 DNA sequence: TGTGCCTGGAGTCCGGCGGCGGGTGGCTACACCTTC. This chain connects TRBV30 to TRBJ1-2; D gene uncertain. The CDR3 extends over 12 amino acids. The germline V gene encodes CDR1 GTSNPN and CDR2 SVGIG (reference sequence). V shed 2 bases and J shed 7 bases, with 11 bases lying between them.

The chain has TRBV5-1 and TRBJ2-7; D might be TRBD1 (5 bases). Germline loops: CDR1 SGHRS, CDR2 YFSETQ. The germline V and J ends were trimmed by 5 bases and 3 bases, with 18 bases remaining between them. This CDR3 has 15 amino acids. The CDR3 DNA reads as TGCGCCAGCAGTTCCGACAGTGCCGCCTTCTACGAGCAGTACTTC. As protein: CASSSDSAAFYEQYF.

This chain connects TRBV11-1 to TRBJ1-2; D gene unclear. CDR3 length: 13 residues. CDR1 is SGHAT, CDR2 FQDESV, per germline (reference sequence). V lost 2 bases and J 3 bases, leaving 7 bases between the germline ends. The chain's CDR3 is CASSLLPDYGYTF. The CDR3, as DNA: TGTGCCAGCAGCTTACTGCCTGACTATGGCTACACCTTC.

As to this clone: A much bigger clone sits one base away, suggesting this may be a read error. The J gene is TRBJ1-6, the V gene TRBV2; a possible D gene is TRBD1 (5 bases). The germline CDR1 and CDR2 sequences are SNHLY and FYNNEI. This CDR3 contains 13 residues. V lost 3 bases to trimming and J lost 7 bases, with 7 bases between them. In DNA form, the CDR3 reads TGTGCCAGCAGTGACAGGGAGAATTCACCCCTCCACTTT. Amino acid sequence: CASSDRENSPLHF.

The CDR3 loop reads CASSPPAYSGYNEQFF. Written as DNA, the CDR3 is TGTGCCAGCTCACCACCCGCCTATAGCGGATACAATGAGCAGTTCTTC. The chain links TRBV18 to TRBJ2-1, with D tentatively TRBD2 (6 bases). Germline CDR1 is KGHSH and CDR2 is LQKENI. The V gene lost 0 bases and the J gene lost 4 bases, with 13 bases spanning the gap. The CDR3 length is 16 residues.

The rearrangement joins TRBV5-1 to TRBJ2-7, with D perhaps matching TRBD1 or TRBD2 (6 bases each). Between the trimmed V and J ends, which lost 3 bases and 3 bases, there was a span of 19 bases. This CDR3 is built from 16 residues. Germline V gene sequence: CDR1 SGHRS, CDR2 YFSETQ. The CDR3: CASSSGVVAGIYEQYF. The CDR3, as DNA: TGCGCCAGCAGCTCAGGGGTAGTGGCGGGAATCTACGAGCAGTACTTC.

The V and J genes are TRBV27 and TRBJ2-5; 9 nucleotides agree with TRBD1. The CDR3 contains 16 residues. CDR1 MNHEY and CDR2 SMNVEV come from the germline V gene (reference sequence). The J segment lost 4 bases and the V segment lost 5 bases, leaving 11 bases of the junction unmatched. DNA for the CDR3: TGTGCCAGCAGTCCGTTGGACAGGGGAGGAAGAGAGACCCAGTACTTC. Protein product: CASSPLDRGGRETQYF.